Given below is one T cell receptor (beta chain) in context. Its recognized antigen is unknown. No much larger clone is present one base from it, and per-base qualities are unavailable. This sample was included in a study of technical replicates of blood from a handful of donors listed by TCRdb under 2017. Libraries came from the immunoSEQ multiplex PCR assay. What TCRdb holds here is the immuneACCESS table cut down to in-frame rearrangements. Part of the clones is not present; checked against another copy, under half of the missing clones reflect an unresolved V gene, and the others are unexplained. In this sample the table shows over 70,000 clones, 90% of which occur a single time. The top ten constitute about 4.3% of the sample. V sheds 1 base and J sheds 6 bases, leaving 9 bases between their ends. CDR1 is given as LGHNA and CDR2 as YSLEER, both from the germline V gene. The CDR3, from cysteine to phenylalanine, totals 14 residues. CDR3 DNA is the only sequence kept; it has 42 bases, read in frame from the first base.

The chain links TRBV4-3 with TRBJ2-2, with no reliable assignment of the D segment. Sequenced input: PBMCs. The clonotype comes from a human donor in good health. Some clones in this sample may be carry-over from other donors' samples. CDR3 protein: CASSQVGSPGELFF. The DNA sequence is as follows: TGCGCCAGCAGCCAAGTGGGTAGCCCCGGGGAGCTGTTTTTT.